This is a list of T cell receptor beta chains from one sample in a study of blood T cells in healthy people across ages. TCRdb itself ran the 5' RACE reads through MiXCR, one entry per CDR3 protein. Of 1.8 million or so distinct CDR3 sequences detected, about two fifths appear once; the ten largest clones hold 23%. The source material was blood. The receptors stem from a human donor in good health. CDR3s include the opening cysteine and the closing phenylalanine or tryptophan. A D gene is named only where the DNA matches it firmly. Rows may omit the clone size; those that give it use once, few, many or a size class.

>.|TRBV29-1|.|TRBJ2-1
CSGHSYNEQFF
TGCAGCGGACATTCCTACAATGAGCAGTTCTTC
>few|TRBV29-1|.|TRBJ1-1
CSVQGFMNTEAFF
TGCAGCGTTCAGGGGTTCATGAACACTGAAGCTTTCTTT
>few|TRBV3-1|TRBD1|TRBJ2-7
CASSVRGWTGRYEQYF
TGTGCCAGCAGCGTGAGAGGGTGGACAGGACGCTACGAGCAGTACTTC
>.|TRBV7-9|.|TRBJ2-5
CASSLAPGSLQETQYF
TGTGCCAGCAGCTTAGCGCCCGGTTCTCTCCAAGAGACCCAGTACTTC
>.|TRBV28|.|TRBJ1-2
CASSTGGEGRGGYGYTF
TGTGCCAGCAGTACAGGAGGGGAGGGGAGAGGGGGCTATGGCTACACCTTC
>.|TRBV5-4|.|TRBJ1-4
CASSFQGTNEKLFF
TGTGCCAGCAGCTTCCAGGGAACTAATGAAAAACTGTTTTTT
>few|TRBV6-6|.|TRBJ1-5
CASSYTEDQPQHF
TGTGCCAGCAGTTACACAGAAGATCAGCCCCAGCATTTT
>.|TRBV12-3/TRBV12-4|.|TRBJ2-4
CASSPGSNIQYF
TGTGCCAGCAGTCCAGGGTCCAACATTCAGTACTTC
>.|TRBV11-3|.|TRBJ2-3
CASGLDAYGDTQYF
TGTGCCAGCGGCTTAGACGCGTACGGGGATACGCAGTATTTT
>few|TRBV9|TRBD1|TRBJ1-2
CASSVGQALNYGYTF
TGTGCCAGCAGCGTTGGACAGGCCTTAAACTATGGCTACACCTTC
>.|TRBV10-3|.|TRBJ2-1
CAISRRLDHEQFF
TGTGCCATCAGCCGCCGACTAGACCATGAGCAGTTCTTC
>once|TRBV5-1|.|TRBJ1-1
CASREWGRVNTEAFF
TGCGCCAGCAGAGAGTGGGGGAGGGTGAACACTGAAGCTTTCTTT
>.|TRBV5-4|TRBD1|TRBJ2-1
CASSKVDRGTKWQFF
TGTGCCAGCAGCAAAGTGGACAGGGGCACAAAATGGCAGTTCTTC
>few|TRBV12-3/TRBV12-4|.|TRBJ1-2
CASSLSNTGRSYGYTF
TGTGCCAGCAGTCTATCGAATACAGGGAGATCTTACGGCTACACCTTC
>.|TRBV4-1|.|TRBJ1-4
CASSQVVGSKLFF
TGCGCCAGCAGCCAAGTAGTAGGGAGCAAACTGTTTTTT
>.|TRBV6-5|.|TRBJ1-1
CASSYSPGRGTEAFF
TGTGCCAGCAGTTACTCCCCAGGGAGGGGCACTGAAGCTTTCTTT
>many|TRBV6-5|TRBD2|TRBJ2-7
CATATSRGAYEQYF
TGTGCCACCGCCACGTCGCGGGGGGCCTACGAGCAGTACTTC
>.|TRBV29-1|TRBD2|TRBJ2-7
CSVVRGDSYEQYF
TGCAGCGTTGTTCGGGGGGACTCCTACGAGCAGTACTTC
>.|TRBV7-2|.|TRBJ1-2
CASSPGQFLYGYTF
TGTGCCAGCAGCCCCGGACAGTTTCTTTATGGCTACACCTTC
>few|TRBV20-1|.|TRBJ2-7
CSARVPGAYEQYF
TGCAGTGCTAGAGTACCAGGGGCCTACGAGCAGTACTTC
>.|TRBV20-1|TRBD2|TRBJ2-7
CSARDPYPRTSGGLRTYEQYF
TGCAGTGCTAGAGACCCTTACCCACGGACTAGCGGGGGCCTCAGGACCTACGAGCAGTACTTC
>.|TRBV5-1|TRBD2|TRBJ2-3
CASSLESSGGATDTQYF
TGCGCCAGCAGCTTGGAGTCCAGCGGGGGGGCCACAGATACGCAGTATTTT
>.|TRBV10-3|TRBD1|TRBJ2-7
CAISDRDRSTYEQYF
TGTGCCATCAGTGATCGGGACAGGTCAACCTACGAACAGTACTTC
>.|TRBV5-4|.|TRBJ2-1
CASSLGTRRGASYNEQFF
TGTGCCAGCAGCTTAGGTACCCGTCGGGGGGCTAGTTACAATGAGCAGTTCTTC
>once|TRBV7-3|.|TRBJ2-5
CASSLIRNETQYF
TGTGCCAGCAGCTTAATTAGGAATGAGACCCAGTACTTC
>few|TRBV10-3|.|TRBJ1-3
CAISPTGTSGNTIYF
TGTGCCATCAGTCCCACAGGGACCTCTGGAAACACCATATATTTT
>.|TRBV10-3|.|TRBJ2-5
CAISRGAGDKETQYF
TGTGCCATCAGTCGGGGGGCGGGGGATAAAGAGACCCAGTACTTC
>.|TRBV19|.|TRBJ2-1
CAGSIVGQHPEFF
TGTGCCGGTAGTATAGTGGGGCAGCATCCAGAGTTCTTC
>.|TRBV7-2|TRBD2|TRBJ2-3
CASSFNSGGLDTQYF
TGTGCCAGCAGCTTTAATAGCGGGGGGTTAGATACGCAGTATTTT
>.|TRBV7-6|.|TRBJ2-7
CAGSLGNFALPYEQYF
TGTGCCGGCAGCTTGGGGAACTTTGCCCTACCCTACGAGCAGTACTTC
>few|TRBV29-1|.|TRBJ2-3
CSVGASISTDTQYF
TGCAGCGTTGGGGCGAGTATTAGCACAGATACGCAGTATTTT
>.|TRBV4-1|TRBD1|TRBJ1-2
CASSQGRGRGKDGYTF
TGCGCCAGCAGCCAAGGGAGAGGCAGGGGGAAGGATGGCTACACCTTC
>few|TRBV28|TRBD2|TRBJ2-7
CASRASGATYEQYF
TGTGCCAGCCGAGCTAGCGGGGCGACGTACGAGCAGTACTTC
>few|TRBV7-9|TRBD1|TRBJ2-1
CASSLTGVRNEQFF
TGTGCCAGCAGCCTGACAGGGGTCCGCAATGAGCAGTTCTTC
>.|TRBV20-1|.|TRBJ2-7
CSAVAGGAYEQYF
TGCAGTGCTGTGGCAGGGGGGGCCTACGAGCAGTACTTC
>.|TRBV28|TRBD2|TRBJ2-5
CASSLSSVAGGPEQYF
TGTGCCAGCAGTTTGTCAAGTGTGGCGGGGGGGCCGGAGCAGTACTTC
>.|TRBV7-9|TRBD1|TRBJ1-1
CASSSRDRGEAFF
TGTGCCAGCAGCTCAAGGGACAGGGGTGAAGCTTTCTTT
>many|TRBV29-1|TRBD1|TRBJ2-7
CSVELAGGSYEQYF
TGCAGCGTTGAATTGGCAGGGGGTTCCTACGAGCAGTACTTC
>.|TRBV7-2|.|TRBJ1-5
CASSFEDTWGFSNQPQHF
TGTGCCAGCAGCTTTGAGGATACATGGGGATTTAGCAATCAGCCCCAGCATTTT